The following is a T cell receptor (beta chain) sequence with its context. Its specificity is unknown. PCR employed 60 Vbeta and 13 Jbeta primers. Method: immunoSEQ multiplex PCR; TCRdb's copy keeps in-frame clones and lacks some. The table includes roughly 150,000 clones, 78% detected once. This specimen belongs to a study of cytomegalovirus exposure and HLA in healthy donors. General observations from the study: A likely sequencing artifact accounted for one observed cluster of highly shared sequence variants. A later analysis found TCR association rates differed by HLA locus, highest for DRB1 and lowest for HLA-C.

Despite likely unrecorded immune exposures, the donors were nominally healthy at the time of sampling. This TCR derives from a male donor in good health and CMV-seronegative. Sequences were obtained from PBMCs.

This CDR3 reads CSVDRAGELFF. The CDR3 nucleotides are TGCAGCGTTGACAGGGCCGGGGAGCTGTTTTTT. The chain is built from TRBV29-1 and TRBJ2-2; weak D call: TRBD1 (5 bases). Between the trimmed V and J ends, which lost 3 bases and 6 bases, there was a span of 5 bases. The CDR3 loop spans 11 amino acids. Germline V gene sequence: CDR1 SQVTM, CDR2 ANQGSEA.